This TCR beta chain was sequenced in a study of CD8 T cells in Susac syndrome. Peripheral blood CD8+ and CD4+ T cells were profiled by TCR beta sequencing. Controls were healthy donors chosen to match patients in age and sex. Negative isolation yielded CD4+ and CD8+ T cells, and FACS enriched TEMRA cells. This CDR3 is built from 16 residues. Trimming took off 0 bases at V and 6 bases at J, with 16 bases between the two ends. Germline CDR1 SGDLS, CDR2 YYNGEE. A quantity of roughly 0.5 to 1 ug RNA underwent reverse transcription using random hexamers. Amplification of the TCR beta CDR3 was carried out by immunoSEQ multiplex PCR, which spanned a total of 54 Vbeta and 13 Jbeta segments. Via MiXCR, TCRdb re-called the immunoSEQ multiplex PCR reads, giving one row per CDR3 protein. Here the sample spans some 200,000 distinct CDR3 sequences, less than 95% being singletons.

The TCR sequence derives from a human donor in good health. The chain recombines TRBV9 with TRBJ2-1; D is possibly TRBD2 (6 bases). The sample taken for sequencing was CD4+ T cells from PBMCs. The CDR3 nucleotides read TGTGCCAGCAGCGTAGCGCTGGCGGGATGGGCCAATGAGCAGTTCTTC. Residues: CASSVALAGWANEQFF.